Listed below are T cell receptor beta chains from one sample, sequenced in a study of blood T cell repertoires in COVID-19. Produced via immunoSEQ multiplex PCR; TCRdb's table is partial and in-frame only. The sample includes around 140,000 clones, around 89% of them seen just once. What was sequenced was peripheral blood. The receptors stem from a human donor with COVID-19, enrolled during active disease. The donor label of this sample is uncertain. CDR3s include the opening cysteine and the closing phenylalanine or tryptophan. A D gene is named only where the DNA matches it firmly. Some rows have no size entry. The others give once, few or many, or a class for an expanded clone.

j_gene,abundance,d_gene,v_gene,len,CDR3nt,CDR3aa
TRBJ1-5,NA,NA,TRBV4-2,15,TGTGCCAGCAGCCAAGAGGCACCTAGCGATCAGCCCCAGCATTTT,CASSQEAPSDQPQHF
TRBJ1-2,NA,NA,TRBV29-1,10,TGCAGCGTTGACGGGTCTGGCTACACCTTC,CSVDGSGYTF
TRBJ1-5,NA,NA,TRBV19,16,TGTGCCAGTAGTATGGGAAGCGGGAGAGGACTCCAGCCCCAGCATTTT,CASSMGSGRGLQPQHF
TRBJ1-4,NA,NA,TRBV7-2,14,TGTGCCAGCAGCCCCCCTGGCGGGACGGGAAAACTGTTTTTT,CASSPPGGTGKLFF
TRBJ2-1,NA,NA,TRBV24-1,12,TGTGCCACCAGTCCGGAGGCCAATGAGCAGTTCTTC,CATSPEANEQFF
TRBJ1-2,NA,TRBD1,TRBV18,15,TGTGCCAGCTCACCCATCCCGTCAGGGGGCAATGGCTACACCTTC,CASSPIPSGGNGYTF
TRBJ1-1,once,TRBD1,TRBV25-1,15,TGTGCCAGCAGTGCCTACAGGGGGCACTACACTGAAGCTTTCTTT,CASSAYRGHYTEAFF
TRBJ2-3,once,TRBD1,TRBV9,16,TGTGCCAGCAGCGCCGGGACAGGGGGGAGCACAGATACGCAGTATTTT,CASSAGTGGSTDTQYF
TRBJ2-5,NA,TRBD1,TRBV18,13,TGTGCCAGCTCACTAGGGACAGAAGAGACCCAGTACTTC,CASSLGTEETQYF
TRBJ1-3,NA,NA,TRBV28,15,TGTGCCAGCACCCCCGCGTTCGGGGCTGGAAACACCATATATTTT,CASTPAFGAGNTIYF
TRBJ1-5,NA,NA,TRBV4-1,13,TGCGCCAGCAGCCAGGACACCGAGCAGCCCCAGCATTTT,CASSQDTEQPQHF
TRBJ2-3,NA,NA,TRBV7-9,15,TGTGCCAGCAGTACTAGGACAGTCAGCACAGATACGCAGTATTTT,CASSTRTVSTDTQYF
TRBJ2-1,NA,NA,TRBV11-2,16,TGTGCCAGCAGCCGACCTCCCGGGACTGACTACAATGAGCAGTTCTTC,CASSRPPGTDYNEQFF
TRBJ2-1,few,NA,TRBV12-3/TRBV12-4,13,TGTGCCAGCAGTTTAAAATGGGAGGATGAGCAGTTCTTC,CASSLKWEDEQFF
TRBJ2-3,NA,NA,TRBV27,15,TGTGCCAGCAGTTTATCGCCGGACAGCCCAGATACGCAGTATTTT,CASSLSPDSPDTQYF
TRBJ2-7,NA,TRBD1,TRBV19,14,TGTGCCAGTAGTACAAACTCAGACAGGGATGAGCAGTACTTC,CASSTNSDRDEQYF
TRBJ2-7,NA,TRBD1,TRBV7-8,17,TGTGCCAGCAGCACCCCCCCGGGGACAGGGAGCTCCTACGAGCAGTACTTC,CASSTPPGTGSSYEQYF
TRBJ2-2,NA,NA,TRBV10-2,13,TGCGCCAGCAGAGGGGGGGGTCCCGGGGAGCTGTTTTTT,CASRGGGPGELFF
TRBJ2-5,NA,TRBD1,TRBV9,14,TGTGCCAGCAGCAAAGGGACAGGAGAAGAGACCCAGTACTTC,CASSKGTGEETQYF
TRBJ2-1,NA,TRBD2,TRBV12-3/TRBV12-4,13,TGTGCCAGTAAAACTAGCGGCCGTGGGGGGCAGTTCTTC,CASKTSGRGGQFF
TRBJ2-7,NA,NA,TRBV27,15,TGTGCCAGCAGATCAGGTACGGGACTCAACTACGAGCAGTACTTC,CASRSGTGLNYEQYF
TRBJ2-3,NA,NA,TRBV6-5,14,TGTGCCAGCAGCCTCACGGAGAGCACAGATACGCAGTATTTT,CASSLTESTDTQYF
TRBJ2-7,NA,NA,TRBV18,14,TGTGCCAGCTCACCAATATCCCACAGGGACGAGCAGTACTTC,CASSPISHRDEQYF
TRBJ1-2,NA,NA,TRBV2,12,TGTGCCAGCAGTGAGCGGTATTATGGCTACACCTTC,CASSERYYGYTF
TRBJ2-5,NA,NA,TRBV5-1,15,TGCGCCAGCAGCTTCACCTCAGACAGGCAAGAGACCCAGTACTTC,CASSFTSDRQETQYF
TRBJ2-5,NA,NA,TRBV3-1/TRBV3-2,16,TGTGCCAGCAGTCGCCAGGCTTCTCAGCTTCAAGAGACCCAGTACTTC,CASSRQASQLQETQYF
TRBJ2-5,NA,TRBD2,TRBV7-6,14,TGTGCCAGCAGCTCTAGCGGGTTCCAAGAGACCCAGTACTTC,CASSSSGFQETQYF
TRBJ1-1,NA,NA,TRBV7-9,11,TGTGCCAGCAGCCCCAAAATAGCGGCTTTCTTT,CASSPKIAAFF
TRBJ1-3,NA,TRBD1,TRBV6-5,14,TGTGCCAGCAGGACAGGGGCCTCTGGAAACACCATATATTTT,CASRTGASGNTIYF
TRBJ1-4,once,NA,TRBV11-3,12,NA,CASSFGPGGIFF
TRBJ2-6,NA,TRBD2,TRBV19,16,TGTGCCCGTAGTATTGGCGGGGGGGCGGGGGCCAACGTCCTGACTTTC,CARSIGGGAGANVLTF
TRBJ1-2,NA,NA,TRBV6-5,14,TGTGCCAGCAGTTACAGACACCGGAACTATGGCTACACCTTC,CASSYRHRNYGYTF
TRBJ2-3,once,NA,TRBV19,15,TGTGCCAGTATGGGGGCCCTAGGGGCGGGAGATACGCAGTATTTT,CASMGALGAGDTQYF
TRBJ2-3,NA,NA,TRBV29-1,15,TGCAGCGTCCGCTCAGCACAGGGCTACACAGATACGCAGTATTTT,CSVRSAQGYTDTQYF
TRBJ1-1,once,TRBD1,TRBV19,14,TGTGCCAGTAGCATGGGACAGCTGAACACTGAAGCTTTCTTT,CASSMGQLNTEAFF
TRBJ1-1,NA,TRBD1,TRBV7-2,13,TGTGCCAGCAGCCCCCCCGGGACAGGTACCATAGTCTTT,CASSPPGTGTIVF
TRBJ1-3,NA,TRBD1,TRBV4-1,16,TGCGCCAGCAGTCCCGGGACAGGGGGCGACGGAAACACCATATATTTT,CASSPGTGGDGNTIYF
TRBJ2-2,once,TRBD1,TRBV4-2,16,TGTGCCAGCAGCCAAGAGGGACAGATCGGGGTCGGGGAGCTGTTTTTT,CASSQEGQIGVGELFF
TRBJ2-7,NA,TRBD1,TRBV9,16,TGTGCCAGCAGCGCACAGGGACAGGGGGCGCCCAACGAGCAGTACTTC,CASSAQGQGAPNEQYF
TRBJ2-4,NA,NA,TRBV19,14,TGTGCCAGTAGTATGGAGGGGCGAGAAAACATTCAGTACTTC,CASSMEGRENIQYF
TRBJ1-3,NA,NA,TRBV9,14,TGTGCCAGCAGCGTTACTTTAGAAGGAAACACCATATATTTT,CASSVTLEGNTIYF
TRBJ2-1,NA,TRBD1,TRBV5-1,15,TGCGCCAGCACCCCCCGGGACAGGGGGTCCAATGAGCAGTTCTTC,CASTPRDRGSNEQFF
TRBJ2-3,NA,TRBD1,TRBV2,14,TGTGCCAGCAGTTCGACAGGGGGCGATGATACGCAGTATTTT,CASSSTGGDDTQYF
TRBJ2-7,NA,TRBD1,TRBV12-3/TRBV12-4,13,TGTGCCAGCAGTCGACAGGGCCTCTACGAGCAGTACTTC,CASSRQGLYEQYF
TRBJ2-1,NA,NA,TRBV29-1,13,TGCAGCGTTGGAATCAGCTCCTACAATGAGCAGTTCTTC,CSVGISSYNEQFF
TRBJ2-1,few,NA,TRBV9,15,TGTGCCAGCAGCGGAAATCCTACGCCGGACAATGAGCAGTTCTTC,CASSGNPTPDNEQFF
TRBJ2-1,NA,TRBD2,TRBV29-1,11,TGCAGCGTAAGCGGGAGTGAGGAGCAGTTCTTC,CSVSGSEEQFF
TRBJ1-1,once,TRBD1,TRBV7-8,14,TGTGCCAGCAGCACCTACAGGGGGAACACTGAAGCTTTCTTT,CASSTYRGNTEAFF
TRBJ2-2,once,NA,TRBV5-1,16,TGCGCCAGCAGCTTGGTAGGCCCCGGGGGCACCGGGGAGCTGTTTTTT,CASSLVGPGGTGELFF
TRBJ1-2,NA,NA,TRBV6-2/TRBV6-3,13,TGTGCCAGCAGTTACGGCCAACAGGGTGGCTACACCTTC,CASSYGQQGGYTF
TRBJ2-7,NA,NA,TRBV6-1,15,TGTGCCAGCAGTGAAGCCCCGGGGAGGTTCCACGAGCAGTACTTC,CASSEAPGRFHEQYF
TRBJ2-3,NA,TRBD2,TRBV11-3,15,TGTGCCAGCAGCTTAGGCAGCGGGGGAAGAGATACGCAGTATTTT,CASSLGSGGRDTQYF
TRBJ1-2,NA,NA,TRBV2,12,TGTGCCAGCAGGTGGGAGAACTATGGCTACACCTTC,CASRWENYGYTF